Reported below is one T cell receptor (beta chain). There is no known antigen for this receptor. No much larger clone is present one base from it, and per-base qualities are unavailable. This sample is drawn from a study of CD8 T cells in Susac syndrome (dated by TCRdb to the late 2010s). Context from the whole study: Repertoire sequencing was used to test whether CD8+ T cell activation and differentiation in Susac syndrome was antigen driven.

The investigation overall reported the following: The study acknowledged that relatively few individuals were included in the TCR sequencing and HLA analysis.

High-throughput TCR beta sequencing profiled peripheral blood CD8+ and CD4+ T cells from healthy donors, Susac syndrome patients and multiple sclerosis patients. Multiple sclerosis controls were treatment-naive patients with stable or active relapsing-remitting disease fulfilling revised McDonald criteria. Bulk CD8+ and CD4+ T cells were purified magnetically by negative isolation, whereas CD8+ TEMRA cells were enriched by FACS. Blood was collected in EDTA tubes and processed within 24 hours, with PBMCs isolated through density gradient centrifugation. PBMCs intended for TCR sequencing were cryopreserved in liquid nitrogen and were subsequently thawed in a 37 degrees C water bath. A purity of at least 90% was achieved for sorted or isolated CD4+, CD8+ and CD8+ TEMRA cells. RNA was extracted using the RNeasy kit, and roughly 0.5 to 1 ug of the RNA was reverse transcribed with random hexamers. The immunoSEQ multiplex PCR assay, covering 54 Vbeta and 13 Jbeta segments, was used to amplify TCR beta CDR3 regions. Bias from PCR amplification was corrected by using a synthetic template baseline for primer optimization and for computational correction. The study's own analysis went as follows. Reads were assigned to V, D and J genes according to IMGT and analyzed in immunoSEQ Analyzer, with only productive sequences retained. To calculate clonality, Shannon entropy was normalized by log2 of the number of productive unique sequences and then subtracted from one. Public and private clones were assessed among the 100 most prevalent clones of each patient and control. Clones were defined as Susac-specific if absent from the healthy and MS cohorts, from 1052 published viral clones and from other ImmuneACCESS disease sequences. The public reads were reprocessed in TCRdb via fastp at Q25 and MiXCR, keeping in-frame beta chains. For every CDR3 protein sequence, its rows merge into one entry that carries the most common genes and DNA. What appears here as the V and J calls and clone size reflects TCRdb's work, not the paper's. The sample has more than 55,000 distinct CDR3 sequences on record, nearly 96% of them singletons. The ten largest account for around 0.11% of the sample.

Counted from cysteine to phenylalanine, this CDR3 has 15 amino acids. Just the 45-base CDR3 DNA is kept, in frame starting at base 1. As encoded in the germline V gene (reference sequence), CDR1 is DFQATT while CDR2 is SNEGSKA. Between the V and J ends, shortened by 0 bases and 1 base respectively, the junction contains 13 bases. The chain is made from TRBV20-1 and TRBJ2-7; TRBD2 could be the D gene, as 6 bases match. Sequencing was carried out using CD4+ T cells from PBMCs. This receptor was obtained from a human donor with multiple sclerosis. This receptor has the CDR3 CSARDNSRGSYEQYF. The DNA sequence reads TGCAGTGCTAGAGATAATAGTCGGGGGTCCTACGAGCAGTACTTC.